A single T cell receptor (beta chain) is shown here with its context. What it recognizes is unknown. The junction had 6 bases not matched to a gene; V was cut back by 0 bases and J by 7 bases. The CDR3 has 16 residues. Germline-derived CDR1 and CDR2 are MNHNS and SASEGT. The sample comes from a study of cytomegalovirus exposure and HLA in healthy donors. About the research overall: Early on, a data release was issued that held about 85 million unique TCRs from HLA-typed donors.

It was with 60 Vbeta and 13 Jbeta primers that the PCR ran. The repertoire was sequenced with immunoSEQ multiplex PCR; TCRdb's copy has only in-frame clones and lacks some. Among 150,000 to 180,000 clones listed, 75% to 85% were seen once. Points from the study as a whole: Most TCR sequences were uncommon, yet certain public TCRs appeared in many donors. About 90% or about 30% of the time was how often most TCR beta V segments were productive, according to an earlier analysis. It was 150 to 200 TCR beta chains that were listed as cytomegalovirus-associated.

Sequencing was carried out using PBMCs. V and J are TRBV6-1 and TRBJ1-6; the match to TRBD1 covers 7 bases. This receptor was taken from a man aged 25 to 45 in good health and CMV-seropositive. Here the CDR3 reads CASSEAGRGVNSPLHF. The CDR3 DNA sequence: TGTGCCAGCAGTGAAGCTGGCAGGGGGGTGAATTCACCCCTCCACTTT.